This TCR beta chain was sequenced during a study of OX40 agonist ivuxolimab in advanced cancers. Whole-study context: Patients assigned to dose escalation were diagnosed with hepatocellular carcinoma, melanoma, renal cell or head and neck cancer.

V was trimmed by 1 base and J by 1 base, leaving 7 bases between them. This CDR3 contains 15 residues. Germline V gene sequence: CDR1 MDHEN, CDR2 SYDVKM. Worth noting for this clone: Its target is unknown.

Overall study findings and caveats: Some of the nonresponding patients also showed low levels of normalized T-cell clonal expansion.

Repertoires were generated with immunoSEQ multiplex PCR, while TCRdb's copy carries only in-frame clones and drops some. The sample records 90,000 to 100,000 clones, approximately 90% being singletons. The rearrangement joins TRBV28 to TRBJ2-2; D not certain. The clonotype was recovered from an adult with an advanced solid tumor such as melanoma, head and neck, liver or kidney cancer. Sample: CD4+ or CD8+ T cells sorted from blood, taken in a trial of the OX40 agonist ivuxolimab. For the CDR3, the DNA is TGTGCCAGCAGTTTATTGGTGAGGAACACCGGGGAGCTGTTTTTT. Its protein is CASSLLVRNTGELFF.